The 2 T cell receptor beta chains presented below share a single source sample, sequenced in a study of identical twins. TCRdb recomputed calls from the 5' RACE reads with MiXCR, one row per CDR3 protein. The repertoire includes about 490,000 distinct CDR3 sequences, 15% of them detected once, and nearly 0.45% sits in the top ten. Separately, the same data were catalogued under a study of yellow fever vaccine responses in identical twins.

Sequencing was performed on CD4+ T cells sorted from blood. These receptors were collected from a woman aged 18-29 years in good health.

This clonotype was recorded a few times. This chain joins TRBV24-1 and TRBJ2-1; D perhaps matches TRBD2 (7 bases). Trimming left V 0 bases short and J 6 bases short, with 11 bases between. CDR1 is KGHDR and CDR2 is SFDVKD in the germline V gene. The CDR3 covers 15 residues. The CDR3, as DNA: TGTGCCACCAGTGATTTGCGGGGGGCGCGCAATGAGCAGTTCTTC. Translating gives CATSDLRGARNEQFF.

This clonotype was detected many times. The rearrangement joins TRBV4-1 to TRBJ2-1; 9 nucleotides agree with TRBD2. Looked up from germline, CDR1 is MGHRA and CDR2 is YSYEKL. This CDR3 is built from 16 residues. V trimming: 4 bases; J trimming: 6 bases; junction bases outside the gene matches: 10. The CDR3 is CASSLPGTSKFNEQFF. The CDR3 DNA reads TGCGCCAGCAGCCTACCCGGGACTAGCAAGTTCAATGAGCAGTTCTTC.